The clone carrying this T cell receptor beta chain turned up a few times. What it binds is unknown. This sample was included in a study of T cell repertoires in cytomegalovirus infection. Study background: Indications of both CMV infection and matching HLA type were provided by public TCR beta signatures.

The CDR3 totals 19 residues. Germline CDR1 is SGHNT and CDR2 is YENEEA. The junction had 16 bases not matched to a gene; V was cut back by 3 bases and J by 3 bases. MiXCR, applied by TCRdb to the reads, yields one record per CDR3 protein. The sample yields 650,000 to 900,000 distinct CDR3 sequences, about 27% seen once. The material was cultured CD8+ T cells from PBMCs, obtained from culture after CMV antigen stimulation. The source is a human donor in good health (CMV status not recorded). Some clones in this sample may be carry-over from other donors' samples. The gene calls are TRBV11-3 and TRBJ2-1; the match to TRBD2 covers 8 bases. The CDR3 spells CASSFGASGPVALYNEQFF. CDR3 in DNA: TGTGCCAGCAGCTTTGGGGCTAGCGGGCCGGTTGCACTCTACAATGAGCAGTTCTTC.